This TCR beta chain came from a study of blood T cell repertoires in COVID-19. Across the study: Acute-phase and convalescent COVID-19 samples originated in the United States, Italy and Spain. PBMCs, B-cell-depleted T cells, or T cells were the source of the cDNA or gDNA that made up the material.

Trimming took 4 bases from V and 2 from J, leaving 12 bases between them. The length of the CDR3 is 15 residues. CDR1 MRHNA and CDR2 SNTAGT come from the germline V gene. Original analysis: The assay estimated nucleated cells by amplifying reference gene primers. This table comes from immunoSEQ multiplex PCR, and its TCRdb copy is limited to in-frame clones, with some not included. That table supplies the V and J calls and clone size; D and trimming were determined from the DNA. The sample carries fewer than 350,000 clones, approximately 89% recorded once. This receptor was obtained from a woman aged 45-65 years who had recovered from COVID-19. The sequenced sample consisted of peripheral blood. V usage is TRBV6-4 and J usage is TRBJ1-5; D perhaps matches TRBD1 (5 bases). CDR3 in amino acids: CASSGTQGGNQPQHF. The DNA of the CDR3 is TGTGCCAGCAGTGGGACCCAGGGCGGCAATCAGCCCCAGCATTTT.